This T cell receptor beta chain was recovered during a study of blood T cell repertoires in COVID-19. Study background: Researchers got acute and convalescent COVID-19 samples from the United States, Italy and Spain.

Under the authors' procedure: Cell counts per sample came from amplifying reference gene primers. Libraries were prepared by immunoSEQ multiplex PCR; TCRdb keeps only in-frame clonotypes and omits some of them. D and trimming were read from the DNA, whereas the V and J calls and clone size are those reported in that table. Counted here are about 95,000 clones, around 81% occurring once; the ten biggest clones make up around 5.2%. Trimming took 4 bases from V and 3 from J; bases not matched to a gene: 5. CDR3 size: 14 residues. Germline values: CDR1 SGHVS, CDR2 FQNEAQ. This TCR derives from a man older than 75 with COVID-19, enrolled during active disease. The J gene is TRBJ1-1, the V gene TRBV7-8, with 7 bases aligning to TRBD1. The specimen sequenced was peripheral blood. The CDR3 sequence: CASSYSTGYTEAFF. DNA of the CDR3: TGTGCCAGCAGCTACTCGACAGGGTACACTGAAGCTTTCTTT. The complete variable domain, with remaining parts taken from reference TRBV7-8 and TRBJ1-1, reads GAGVSQSPRYKVAKRGQDVALRCDPISGHVSLFWYQQALGQGPEFLTYFQNEAQLDKSGLPSDRFFAERPEGSVSTLKIQRTQQEDSAVYLCASSYSTGYTEAFFGQGTRLTVV.